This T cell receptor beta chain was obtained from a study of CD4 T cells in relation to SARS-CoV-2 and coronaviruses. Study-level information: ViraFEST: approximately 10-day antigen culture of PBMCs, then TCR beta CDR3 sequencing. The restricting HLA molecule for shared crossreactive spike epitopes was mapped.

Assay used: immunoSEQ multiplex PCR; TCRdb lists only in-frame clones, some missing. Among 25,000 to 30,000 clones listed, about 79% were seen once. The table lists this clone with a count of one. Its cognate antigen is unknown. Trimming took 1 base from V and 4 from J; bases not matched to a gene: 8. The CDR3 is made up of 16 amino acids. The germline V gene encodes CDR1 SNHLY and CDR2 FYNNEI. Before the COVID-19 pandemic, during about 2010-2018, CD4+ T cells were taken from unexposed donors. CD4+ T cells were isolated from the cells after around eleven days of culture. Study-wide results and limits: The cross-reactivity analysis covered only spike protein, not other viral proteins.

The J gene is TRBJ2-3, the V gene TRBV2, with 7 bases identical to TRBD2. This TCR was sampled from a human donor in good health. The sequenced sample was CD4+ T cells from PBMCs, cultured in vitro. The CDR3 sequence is CASSEVAPLAADTQYF. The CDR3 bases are TGTGCCAGCAGTGAAGTGGCTCCTCTAGCGGCAGATACGCAGTATTTT.